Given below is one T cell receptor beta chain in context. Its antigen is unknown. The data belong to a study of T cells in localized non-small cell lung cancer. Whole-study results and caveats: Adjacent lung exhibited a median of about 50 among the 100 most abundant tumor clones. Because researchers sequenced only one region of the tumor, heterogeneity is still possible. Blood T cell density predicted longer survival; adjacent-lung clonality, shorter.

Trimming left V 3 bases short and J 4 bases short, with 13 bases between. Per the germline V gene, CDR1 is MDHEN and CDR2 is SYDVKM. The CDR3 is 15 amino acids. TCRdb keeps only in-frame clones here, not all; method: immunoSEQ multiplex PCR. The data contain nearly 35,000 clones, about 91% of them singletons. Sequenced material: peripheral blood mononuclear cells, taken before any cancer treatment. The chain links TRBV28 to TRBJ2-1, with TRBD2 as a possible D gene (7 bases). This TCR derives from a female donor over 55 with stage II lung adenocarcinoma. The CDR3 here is CASSLGGPLYNEQFF. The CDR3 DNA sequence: TGTGCCAGCAGTTTGGGGGGGCCCTTATACAATGAGCAGTTCTTC.